The 14 T cell receptor beta chains below come from one sample, sequenced in a study of human T cells and chemical hapten exposure. Time point noted: patch test 2, 6 weeks after DPC sensitization. As for treatment: therapeutic diphenylcyclopropenone sensitization with weekly scalp DPC. Each CDR3 protein is one row after TCRdb ran MiXCR on the RACE reads. The table includes about 110,000 distinct CDR3 sequences, roughly a tenth detected once. Material: whole blood, obtained in connection with sensitization to the hapten diphenylcyclopropenone (DPC). The receptors originated from a woman between 40 and 50 years old with alopecia areata. Some clones in this sample may be carry-over from other donors' samples.

The chain employs TRBV27 and TRBJ2-7; 15 nucleotides match TRBD2. The CDR3 runs 18 residues. Germline V gives CDR1 MNHEY, CDR2 SMNVEV (reference sequence). Germline trimming cut 0 bases from V and 0 bases from J; bases unmatched to any gene: 3. The CDR3 sequence: CASSLSGTSGGSSYEQYF. DNA of the CDR3: TGTGCCAGCAGTTTATCGGGGACTAGCGGGGGGAGCTCCTACGAGCAGTACTTC.

As concerns this clonotype: A junction end diverges from the germline sequence, so it may reflect a read error. This chain links TRBV18 with TRBJ2-1, with 16 bases matching TRBD2. This CDR3 has 17 residues. Germline V CDR1 and CDR2: KGHSH, LQKENI. CDR3 residues: CASSPPGLAGGQIEQSF. The CDR3 nucleotides are TGTGCCAGCTCACCTCCGGGACTAGCGGGGGGGCAGATTGAGCAGTCCTTC.

This clonotype showed up many times. The chain recombines TRBV6-2 or TRBV6-3 with TRBJ1-2; D is undetermined. V lost 9 bases and J lost 5, with 10 bases in between. The V gene's germline CDR1 is MNHEY and CDR2 SVGEGT. The CDR3 contains 11 residues. The CDR3 protein is CASSVLYGYTF. In DNA, the CDR3 is TGTGCCAGTTCAGTCCTGTATGGCTACACCTTC.

The chain has TRBV6-2 or TRBV6-3 and TRBJ2-1, with 13 bases fitting TRBD2. The CDR3 has 15 residues. CDR1 is MNHEY and CDR2 is SVGEGT in the germline V gene. The J segment lost 14 bases and the V segment lost 6 bases, leaving 13 bases of the junction unmatched. The CDR3 DNA is TGTGCCAGCAGATACGCCGGGACTAGCGGGGTGGGTGAGTTCTTC. Translation gives CASRYAGTSGVGEFF.

This clonotype was seen a few times. This chain uses TRBV4-2 with TRBJ2-7; the match to TRBD2 covers 9 bases. This CDR3 has 19 amino acids. The V and J ends lost 1 base and 4 bases, in that order; junction bases with no gene match: 17. The germline V gene encodes CDR1 LGHNA and CDR2 YNFKEQ. The CDR3 region is CASSQVLNLGAGGGYEQYF. The CDR3 DNA is TGTGCCAGCAGCCAAGTACTGAACCTCGGAGCGGGGGGTGGGTACGAGCAGTACTTC.

This clonotype turned up a few times. V is TRBV6-1 and J is TRBJ2-6; TRBD2 is a possible D gene (5 bases). CDR3 size: 18 residues. Trimming took off 7 bases at V and 2 bases at J, with 21 bases between the two ends. The germline V gene has CDR1 MNHNS and CDR2 SASEGT. The CDR3 DNA reads as TGTGCCAGCACCCTCCCCCGACGGGAAACTACTGGGGCCAACGTCCTGACTTTC. Amino acid sequence: CASTLPRRETTGANVLTF.

This chain uses TRBV7-9 with TRBJ2-2, with D uncertain. Germline V lookup: CDR1 SEHNR, CDR2 FQNEAQ (reference sequence). CDR3 length: 13 amino acids. V gave up 4 bases and J gave up 1 base, with 4 bases separating them. The CDR3, as DNA: TGTGCCAGCAGCTCGGGGAACACCGGGGAGCTGTTTTTT. It yields the protein CASSSGNTGELFF.

A few counts support this clonotype. V usage is TRBV20-1 and J usage is TRBJ1-1, with D possibly matching TRBD1 (5 bases). The CDR3 covers 15 residues. Germline CDR1 reads DFQATT; CDR2 reads SNEGSKA (reference sequence). Trimming removed 4 bases from V and 0 bases from J, with 15 bases in between. The CDR3 nucleotides are TGCAGTGCTAACCCGATGGGACGGCTGAACACTGAAGCTTTCTTT. It specifies CSANPMGRLNTEAFF.

This clonotype was seen at least ten times. The chain is built from TRBV6-5 and TRBJ2-5; no clear D gene. The germline CDR1 and CDR2 sequences are MNHEY and SVGAGI. Trimming pared 6 bases from V and 1 base from J, leaving 12 bases between. CDR3 length: 14 residues. CDR3 region: CASSRSILQETQYF. The DNA of the CDR3 is TGTGCCAGCAGCAGAAGCATCCTCCAAGAGACCCAGTACTTC.

This clonotype was found many times. This sequence joins TRBV20-1 and TRBJ2-3; a weak D match, TRBD1 (6 bases). Germline V gives CDR1 DFQATT, CDR2 SNEGSKA (reference sequence). V was trimmed by 6 bases and J by 1 base, leaving 17 bases between them. The CDR3 consists of 15 residues. CDR3 protein: CSAQRGRGGTDTQYF. Here the CDR3 DNA reads TGCAGTGCCCAGCGAGGCAGGGGAGGCACAGATACGCAGTATTTT.

The chain combines TRBV6-4 with TRBJ2-2; D gene unclear. The CDR3 covers 13 residues. V shed 3 bases and J shed 3 bases, with 5 bases lying between them. Per germline, CDR1 MRHNA and CDR2 SNTAGT. The CDR3 spells CASSEEDTGELFF. The CDR3, as DNA: TGTGCCAGCAGTGAAGAAGACACCGGGGAGCTGTTTTTT.

Ten or more counts support this clonotype. The genes are TRBV6-2 or TRBV6-3 and TRBJ2-1, with 13 bases matching TRBD2. The V gene end was trimmed by 5 bases and the J gene end by 8 bases; junction bases not matched to a gene: 6. The CDR3 length is 15 residues. Germline CDR1 is MNHEY and CDR2 is SVGEGT. As DNA, the CDR3 is TGTGCCAGCAGTCCACTAGCGGGGGGGCCTTATGAGCAGTTCTTC. This sequence encodes CASSPLAGGPYEQFF.

This clonotype was seen at least ten times. This sequence joins TRBV11-2 and TRBJ2-1; 7 bases align to TRBD1. Losses at the gene ends were 5 bases for V and 6 bases for J; bases not matched to a gene: 10. This CDR3 is 15 amino acids long. The germline gives CDR1 SGHAT, CDR2 FQNNGV. The CDR3 region is CASSVRQGSRNEQFF. Here the CDR3 DNA reads TGTGCCAGCAGCGTAAGACAGGGTTCCCGCAATGAGCAGTTCTTC. Supplemented by reference TRBV11-2 and TRBJ2-1, the full variable domain reads EAGVAQSPRYKIIEKRQSVAFWCNPISGHATLYWYQQILGQGPKLLIQFQNNGVVDDSQLPKDRFSAERLKGVDSTLKIQPAKLEDSAVYLCASSVRQGSRNEQFFGPGTRLTVL.

This clonotype has at least ten counts. The V gene is TRBV7-3, the J gene TRBJ2-1; TRBD2 might be the D (6 bases). Trimming removed 5 bases at V and 8 bases at J, with 16 bases between. This CDR3 has 14 amino acids. Germline CDR1 SGHTA, CDR2 FQGTGA. For the CDR3, the DNA is TGTGCCAGCAGCCCCGGGACTCAGGGCTATGAGCAGTTCTTC. Amino acids: CASSPGTQGYEQFF.